The entry below describes one T cell receptor (beta chain). Antigen: not known. The PCR was carried out with 60 Vbeta primers and 13 Jbeta primers. The table came from immunoSEQ multiplex PCR; TCRdb's copy has only in-frame clones and leaves some out. This table holds 100,000 to 150,000 clones, over 70% found once. This CDR3 region has 13 residues. V shed 3 bases and J shed 5 bases, with 7 bases lying between them. In germline, CDR1 is SNHLY, CDR2 FYNNEI. The sample is drawn from a study of cytomegalovirus exposure and HLA in healthy donors. The study, taken as a whole, reports: A highly shared variant cluster was judged a likely technical artifact. For most TCR beta V segments, an earlier analysis put the productive rate at about 87% or about 30% of the time. The availability of immune exposure information extended only to CMV serostatus.

Material: PBMCs. The receptor was isolated from a woman aged 50 to 60 in good health and CMV-seropositive. V gene TRBV2 combines with J gene TRBJ1-4; D gene ambiguous. In nucleotides, the CDR3 is TGTGCCAGCAGTGACTACGGGAATGAAAAACTGTTTTTT. This gives the protein CASSDYGNEKLFF.